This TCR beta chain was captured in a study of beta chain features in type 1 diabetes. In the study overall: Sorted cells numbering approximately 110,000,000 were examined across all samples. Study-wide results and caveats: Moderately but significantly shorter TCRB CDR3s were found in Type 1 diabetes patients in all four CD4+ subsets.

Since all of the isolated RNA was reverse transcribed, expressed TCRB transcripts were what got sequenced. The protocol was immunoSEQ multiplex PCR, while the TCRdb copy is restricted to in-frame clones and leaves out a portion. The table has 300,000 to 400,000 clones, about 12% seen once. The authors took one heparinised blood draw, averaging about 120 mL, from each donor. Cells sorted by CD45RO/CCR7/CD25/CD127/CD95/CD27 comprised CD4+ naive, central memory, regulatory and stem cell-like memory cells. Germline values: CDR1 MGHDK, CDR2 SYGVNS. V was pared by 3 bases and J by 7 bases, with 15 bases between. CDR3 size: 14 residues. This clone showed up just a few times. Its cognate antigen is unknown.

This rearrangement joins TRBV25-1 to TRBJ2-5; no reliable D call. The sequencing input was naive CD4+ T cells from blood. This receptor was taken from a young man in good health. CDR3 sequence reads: CASSETGRSLTQYF. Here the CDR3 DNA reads TGTGCCAGCAGTGAGACTGGCAGAAGTTTGACCCAGTACTTC.